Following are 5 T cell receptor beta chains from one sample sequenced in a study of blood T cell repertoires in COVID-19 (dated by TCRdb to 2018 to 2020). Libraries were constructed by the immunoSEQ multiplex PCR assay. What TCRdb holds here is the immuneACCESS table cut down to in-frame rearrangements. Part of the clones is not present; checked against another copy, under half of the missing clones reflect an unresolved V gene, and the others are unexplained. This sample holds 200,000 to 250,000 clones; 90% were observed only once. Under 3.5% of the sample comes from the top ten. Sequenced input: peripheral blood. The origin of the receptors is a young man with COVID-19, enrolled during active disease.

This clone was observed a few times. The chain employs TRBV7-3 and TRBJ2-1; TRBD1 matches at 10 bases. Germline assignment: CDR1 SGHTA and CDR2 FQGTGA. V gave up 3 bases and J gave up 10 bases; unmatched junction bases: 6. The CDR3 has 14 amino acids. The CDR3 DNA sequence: TGTGCCAGCAGCTTTGGACAGGGGGAAGGAGAGCAGTTCTTC. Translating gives CASSFGQGEGEQFF.

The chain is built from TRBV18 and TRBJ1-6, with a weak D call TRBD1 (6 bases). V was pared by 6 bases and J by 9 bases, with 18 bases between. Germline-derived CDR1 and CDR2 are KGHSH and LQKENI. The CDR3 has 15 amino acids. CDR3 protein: CASSRSPDRFSPLHF. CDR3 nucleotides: TGTGCCAGCTCTCGCAGCCCAGACAGGTTTTCACCCCTCCACTTT.

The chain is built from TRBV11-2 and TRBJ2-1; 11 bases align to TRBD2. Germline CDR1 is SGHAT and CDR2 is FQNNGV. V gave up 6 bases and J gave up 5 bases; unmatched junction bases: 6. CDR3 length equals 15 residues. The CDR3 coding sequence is TGTGCCAGCAGATCACTAGCGGGAGTGCACAATGAGCAGTTCTTC. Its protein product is CASRSLAGVHNEQFF.

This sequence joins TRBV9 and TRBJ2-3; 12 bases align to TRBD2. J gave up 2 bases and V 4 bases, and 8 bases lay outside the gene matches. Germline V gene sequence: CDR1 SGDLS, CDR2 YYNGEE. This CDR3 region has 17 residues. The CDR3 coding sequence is TGTGCCAGCAGCCCGGAGACTAGCGGGAGTCACACAGATACGCAGTATTTT. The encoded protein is CASSPETSGSHTDTQYF. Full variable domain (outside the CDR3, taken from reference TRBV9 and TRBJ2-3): DSGVTQTPKHLITATGQRVTLRCSPRSGDLSVYWYQQSLDQGLQFLIQYYNGEERAKGNILERFSAQQFPDLHSELNLSSLELGDSALYFCASSPETSGSHTDTQYFGPGTRLTVL.

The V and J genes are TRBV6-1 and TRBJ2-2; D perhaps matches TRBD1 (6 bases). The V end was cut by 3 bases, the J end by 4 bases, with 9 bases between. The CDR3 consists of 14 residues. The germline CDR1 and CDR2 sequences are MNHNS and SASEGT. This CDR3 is CASSDQGSTGELFF. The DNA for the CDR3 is TGTGCCAGCAGTGACCAGGGGAGCACCGGGGAGCTGTTTTTT.